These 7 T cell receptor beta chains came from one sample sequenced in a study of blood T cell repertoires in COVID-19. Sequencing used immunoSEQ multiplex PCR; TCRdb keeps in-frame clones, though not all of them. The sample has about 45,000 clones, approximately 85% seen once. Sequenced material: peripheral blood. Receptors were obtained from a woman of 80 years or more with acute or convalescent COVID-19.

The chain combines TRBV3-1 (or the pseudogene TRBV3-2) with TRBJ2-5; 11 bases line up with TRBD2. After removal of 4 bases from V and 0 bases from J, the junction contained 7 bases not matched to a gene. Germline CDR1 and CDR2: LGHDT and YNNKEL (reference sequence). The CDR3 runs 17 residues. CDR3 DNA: TGTGCCAGCAGCCGGCCTCGACTAGCGGGGTACCAAGAGACCCAGTACTTC. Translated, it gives CASSRPRLAGYQETQYF.

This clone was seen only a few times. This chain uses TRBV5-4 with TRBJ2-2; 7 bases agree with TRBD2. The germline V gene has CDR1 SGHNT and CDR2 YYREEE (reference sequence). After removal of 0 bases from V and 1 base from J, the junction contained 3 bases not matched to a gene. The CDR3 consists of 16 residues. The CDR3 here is CASSLDSGRNTGELFF. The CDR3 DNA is TGTGCCAGCAGCTTGGATAGCGGGCGGAACACCGGGGAGCTGTTTTTT.

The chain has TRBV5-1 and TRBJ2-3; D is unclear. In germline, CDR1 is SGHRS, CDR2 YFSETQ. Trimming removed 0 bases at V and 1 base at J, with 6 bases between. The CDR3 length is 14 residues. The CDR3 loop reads CASSLAQGTDTQYF. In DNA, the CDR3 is TGCGCCAGCAGCTTGGCCCAGGGCACAGATACGCAGTATTTT.

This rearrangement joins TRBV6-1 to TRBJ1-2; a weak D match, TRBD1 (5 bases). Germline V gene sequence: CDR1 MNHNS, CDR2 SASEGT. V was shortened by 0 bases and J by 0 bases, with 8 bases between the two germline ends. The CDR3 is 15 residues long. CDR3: CASSEAATANYGYTF. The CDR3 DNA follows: TGTGCCAGCAGTGAAGCCGCGACAGCTAACTATGGCTACACCTTC.

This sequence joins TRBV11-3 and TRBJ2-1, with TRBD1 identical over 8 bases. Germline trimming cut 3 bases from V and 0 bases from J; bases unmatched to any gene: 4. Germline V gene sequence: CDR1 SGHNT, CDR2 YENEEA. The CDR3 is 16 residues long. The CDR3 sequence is CASSLGDRSSYNEQFF. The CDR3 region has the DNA TGTGCCAGCAGCTTGGGGGACAGGAGCTCCTACAATGAGCAGTTCTTC.

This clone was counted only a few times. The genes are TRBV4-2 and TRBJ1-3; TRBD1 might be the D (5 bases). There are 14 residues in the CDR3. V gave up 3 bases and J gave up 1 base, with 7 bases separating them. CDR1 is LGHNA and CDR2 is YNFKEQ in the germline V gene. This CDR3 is CASSHTGSGNTIYF. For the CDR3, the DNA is TGTGCCAGCAGCCACACAGGTTCTGGAAACACCATATATTTT.

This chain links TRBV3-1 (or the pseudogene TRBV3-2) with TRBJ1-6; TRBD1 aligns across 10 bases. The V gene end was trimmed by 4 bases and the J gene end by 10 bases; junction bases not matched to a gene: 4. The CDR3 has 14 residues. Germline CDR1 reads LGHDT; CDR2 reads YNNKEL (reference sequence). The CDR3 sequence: CASSPGQGGSPLHF. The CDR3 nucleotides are TGTGCCAGCAGCCCCGGACAGGGGGGATCACCCCTCCACTTT.